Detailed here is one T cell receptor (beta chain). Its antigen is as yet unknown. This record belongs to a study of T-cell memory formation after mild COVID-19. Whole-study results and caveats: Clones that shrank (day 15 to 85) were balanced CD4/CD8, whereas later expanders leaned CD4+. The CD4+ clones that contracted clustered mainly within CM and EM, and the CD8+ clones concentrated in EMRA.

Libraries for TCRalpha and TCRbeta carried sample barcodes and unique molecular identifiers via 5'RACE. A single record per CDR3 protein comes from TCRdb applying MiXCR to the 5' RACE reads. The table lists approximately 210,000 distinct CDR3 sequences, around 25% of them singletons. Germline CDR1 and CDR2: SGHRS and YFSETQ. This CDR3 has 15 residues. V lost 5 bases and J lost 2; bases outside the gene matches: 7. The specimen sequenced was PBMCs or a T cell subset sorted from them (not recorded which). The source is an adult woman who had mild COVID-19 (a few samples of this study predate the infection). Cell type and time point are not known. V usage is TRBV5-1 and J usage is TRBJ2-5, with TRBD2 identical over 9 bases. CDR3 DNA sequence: TGCGCCAGCAGTACCGCGGGGGGGTTACAAGAGACCCAGTACTTC. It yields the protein CASSTAGGLQETQYF.